This TCR beta chain came from a study of T cell responses to AZD1222 COVID-19 vaccine. V shed 3 bases and J shed 8 bases, with 14 bases lying between them. The germline CDR1 and CDR2 sequences are SGDLS and YYNGEE. This CDR3 region has 13 residues. The data were produced by immunoSEQ multiplex PCR, yet TCRdb's version contains in-frame clones alone and is incomplete. The table has some 47,000 clones, approximately 86% seen once. The chain carries TRBV9 and TRBJ1-2; D perhaps matches TRBD1 (5 bases). The TCR comes from an adult who received the AZD1222 COVID-19 vaccine. The source was peripheral blood, collected 28 days after the second AZD1222 dose. CDR3 sequence (DNA): TGTGCCAGCAGCGCAGGGCGGGTTCGGGGCTACACCTTC. Its protein product is CASSAGRVRGYTF.